These T cell receptor beta chains were read from a single sample in a study of blood T cell repertoires in COVID-19. Method: immunoSEQ multiplex PCR; TCRdb's copy keeps in-frame clones and lacks some. Here the sample spans about 160,000 clones, roughly 90% being singletons. Sequenced sample: PBMCs or T cells enriched from blood (not recorded which). These TCRs come from a woman in her forties or fifties who had recovered from COVID-19. Both conserved end residues are part of each CDR3. Each record gives: clone size, D gene, V gene, J gene, CDR3 DNA, CDR3 protein. A D gene is named only where the DNA matches it firmly. The size of a clone is reported for some rows only, either as once, few or many, or as a class for expanded clones.

>.|.|TRBV11-2|TRBJ1-1
TGTGCCAGCAGCCTAGGAGGGAACACTGAAGCTTTCTTT
CASSLGGNTEAFF
>.|TRBD1|TRBV27|TRBJ2-3
TGTGCCAGCAGCCGGGACAGGGCCCACACAGATACGCAGTATTTT
CASSRDRAHTDTQYF
>.|.|TRBV27|TRBJ1-2
TGTGCCAGCAGCCTAAGCGGGGGTTCCTATGGCTACACCTTC
CASSLSGGSYGYTF
>.|TRBD2|TRBV27|TRBJ2-2
TGTGCCAGCAGTTCGGGACTAGCGGGAGCGCCCGGGGAGCTGTTTTTT
CASSSGLAGAPGELFF
>.|.|TRBV3-1/TRBV3-2|TRBJ2-7
TGTGCCAGCAGTTTTGCCCCAGTAGCGTCCTACGAGCAGTACTTC
CASSFAPVASYEQYF
>few|.|TRBV27|TRBJ2-5
TGTGCCAGCAGTTCCGGTCATCGGGGGACCCAGTACTTC
CASSSGHRGTQYF
>.|TRBD1|TRBV28|TRBJ1-2
TGTGCCAGCAGTTTAAGACAGGGAGATGGCTACACCTTC
CASSLRQGDGYTF
>.|TRBD1|TRBV5-6|TRBJ2-5
TGTGCCAGCAGCCTCCGACAGGGATTTGGGACCCAGTACTTC
CASSLRQGFGTQYF
>.|TRBD2|TRBV5-4|TRBJ2-7
TGTGCCAGCAGCTTGGGAGGAGGTACTAGCGGGAGTCGATACGAGCAGTACTTC
CASSLGGGTSGSRYEQYF
>.|TRBD2|TRBV6-5|TRBJ2-3
TGTGCCACCAACCCGTGGACTAGCGGCACAGATACGCAGTATTTT
CATNPWTSGTDTQYF
>.|.|TRBV24-1|TRBJ2-7
TGTGCCACCAGTGATTTTCAGAGGAGCGAGCAGTACTTC
CATSDFQRSEQYF
>.|.|TRBV3-1/TRBV3-2|TRBJ1-1
TGTGCCAGCAGCCAAGAAGCGGGAATCGGCGCCACTGAAGCTTTCTTT
CASSQEAGIGATEAFF
>.|.|TRBV7-8|TRBJ2-2
TGTGCCAGCTCCGGGACAGGGATCCGTCTAGCGGGGGTAAACACCGGGGAGCTGTTTTTT
CASSGTGIRLAGVNTGELFF
>.|.|TRBV21-1|TRBJ2-2
TGTGCCAGCAGCAAAGCTCCGGGACAGGGGGCCACCGGGGAGCTGTTTTTT
CASSKAPGQGATGELFF
>.|.|TRBV18|TRBJ1-2
TGTGCCAGCTCACAAAGTGCCGGGGGATATGGCTACACCTTC
CASSQSAGGYGYTF
>.|.|TRBV18|TRBJ1-1
TGTGCCAGCTCACCACCGGGCGCCACTGAAGCTTTCTTT
CASSPPGATEAFF
>.|TRBD1|TRBV18|TRBJ1-1
TGTGCCAGCTCAGAGGGACAGGGGGCGAACACTGAAGCTTTCTTT
CASSEGQGANTEAFF
>.|TRBD2|TRBV6-5|TRBJ2-7
TGTGCCAGCAGGTGGGCTAGCGGGACGTCCTACGAGCAGTACTTC
CASRWASGTSYEQYF
>once|TRBD1|TRBV7-9|TRBJ1-5
TGTGCCAGCAGCTTTGGGGCCGGGACAGGGGGCGGGAATCAGCCCCAGCATTTT
CASSFGAGTGGGNQPQHF
>.|.|TRBV27|TRBJ1-5
TGTGCCAGTAGGCGCCAACAGGACAATCAGCCCCAGCATTTT
CASRRQQDNQPQHF
>.|TRBD1|TRBV7-8|TRBJ1-3
TGTGCCAGCAGCCCGGACAGGTTAACTGGAAACACCATATATTTT
CASSPDRLTGNTIYF
>few|TRBD2|TRBV2|TRBJ2-3
TGTGCCAGCACCTCGGGGACTAGCGGGATGAATACGCAGTATTTT
CASTSGTSGMNTQYF
>.|TRBD1|TRBV29-1|TRBJ2-7
TGCAGCGTTGAAGTTCCAGGGGGCTACGAGCAGTACTTC
CSVEVPGGYEQYF
>.|TRBD2|TRBV7-2|TRBJ2-7
TGTGCCAGCAGCTTGGGGACTAGCGGGAGACTTTACGAGCAGTACTTC
CASSLGTSGRLYEQYF
>once|.|TRBV2|TRBJ2-5
TGTGCCGCCCGGGGGGCACAAGAGACCCAGTACTTC
CAARGAQETQYF
>.|.|TRBV30|TRBJ1-1
TGTGCCTGGAGTGTCTCCCAGTACACTGAAGCTTTCTTT
CAWSVSQYTEAFF
>.|.|TRBV7-2|TRBJ1-1
TGTGCCAGCAGCAAACGAGTCGGTAACACTGAAGCTTTCTTT
CASSKRVGNTEAFF
>.|TRBD1|TRBV11-2|TRBJ2-2
TGTGCCAGCAGCTTATCAGGGGGCAAGAACACCGGGGAGCTGTTTTTT
CASSLSGGKNTGELFF
>.|TRBD1|TRBV6-6|TRBJ1-3
TGTGCCAGCAGTTTACCGACAGGGATCTCTGGAAACACCATATATTTT
CASSLPTGISGNTIYF
>.|.|TRBV18|TRBJ1-3
TGTGCCAGCTCACCGGAGAACTCTGGAAACACCATATATTTT
CASSPENSGNTIYF
>.|TRBD1|TRBV3-1/TRBV3-2|TRBJ1-6
TGTGCCAGCAGCCAAGGGGGACAGGGGGCGTATAATTCACCCCTCCACTTT
CASSQGGQGAYNSPLHF
>.|TRBD2|TRBV5-4|TRBJ2-1
TGTGCCAGCAGCTTGAGCACTAGCGGGAGAATGAATGAGCAGTTCTTC
CASSLSTSGRMNEQFF
>.|.|TRBV5-4|TRBJ1-4
TGTGCCAGCAGCTCGGGACTTTCTAATGAAAAACTGTTTTTT
CASSSGLSNEKLFF
>once|TRBD1|TRBV28|TRBJ2-5
TGTGCCAGCAGCCTACAGGGGCGCGTATTAGAGACCCAGTACTTC
CASSLQGRVLETQYF
>.|TRBD2|TRBV5-1|TRBJ2-5
TGCGCCAGCAGCCCCCGGACTAGCGGGAGTGGAGAGACCCAGTACTTC
CASSPRTSGSGETQYF
>.|TRBD1|TRBV2|TRBJ1-5
TGTGCCAGCAGTTCCCGGGACAGGGTGGGTCAGCCCCAGCATTTT
CASSSRDRVGQPQHF